A single sample is the source of the 9 T cell receptor beta chains below, sequenced in a study of blood T cells in healthy people across ages. PCR was performed a second time for 7 to 11 cycles using a sample-barcoded 5' primer and a J-beta primer mix. TCRdb recomputed calls from the 5' RACE reads with MiXCR, one row per CDR3 protein. This sample carries 1.5 million to 1.9 million distinct CDR3 sequences, 35% to 45% of them seen once, and the ten largest clones take just over 4%. Sequencing was carried out using blood. These receptor sequences come from a woman aged 18-29 years in good health.

V and J are TRBV28 and TRBJ1-3; D remains unclear. With 3 bases removed from V and 4 bases from J, the gap between germline ends came to 7 bases. Germline V CDR1 and CDR2: MDHEN, SYDVKM. CDR3 length: 13 amino acids. CDR3 protein: CASSFSGGNTIYF. CDR3 DNA: TGTGCCAGCAGTTTCTCTGGCGGAAACACCATATATTTT.

CDR3 bases: TGTGCCACCCTTTCGGGGGCTATGAACACAGATACGCAGTATTTT. Its protein is CATLSGAMNTDTQYF. The chain combines TRBV12-3 or TRBV12-4 with TRBJ2-3; D assignment may be TRBD1 or TRBD2 (6 bases each). Trimming pared 10 bases from V and 2 bases from J, leaving 19 bases between. The CDR3 is 15 residues long.

The table lists this clonotype with many counts. The rearrangement joins TRBV29-1 to TRBJ2-3; 9 bases line up with TRBD2. This CDR3 has 13 residues. V shed 6 bases, J shed 2 bases, and the junction held 3 bases outside the gene matches. Germline V gene sequence: CDR1 SQVTM, CDR2 ANQGSEA. The CDR3 protein is CSVLAGYTDTQYF. CDR3 nucleotide sequence: TGCAGCGTCCTAGCGGGGTACACAGATACGCAGTATTTT.

This chain connects TRBV10-3 to TRBJ2-7, with 9 bases fitting TRBD2. Judging by the DNA end, TRBJ2-5 fits better; the J call may be wrong. This CDR3 contains 15 residues. From germline, CDR1 is ENHRY and CDR2 SYGVKD. The CDR3 spells CAISELPSGEETQYF. The CDR3 bases are TGTGCCATCAGTGAGCTTCCTAGCGGGGAAGAGACCCAGTACTTC.

The CDR3 loop reads CASSQTSGNYNEQYF. DNA for the CDR3: TGTGCCAGCAGCCAGACTAGCGGGAATTACAATGAGCAGTACTTC. This rearrangement joins TRBV12-3 or TRBV12-4 to TRBJ2-1; 11 nucleotides line up with TRBD2. The J call may not be correct, given that the DNA end is closer to TRBJ2-7. CDR3 length: 15 residues.

This clonotype turned up a few times. V usage is TRBV15 and J usage is TRBJ1-2; D is unresolved. This CDR3 is 14 amino acids long. Germline V lookup: CDR1 LNHNV, CDR2 YYDKDF (reference sequence). V lost 3 bases, J lost 2 bases, and 10 bases lay in between. The DNA of the CDR3 is TGTGCCACCAGCAGCCCGCCGCTCAACTATGGCTACACCTTC. Protein product: CATSSPPLNYGYTF.

V gene TRBV11-2 combines with J gene TRBJ2-3; 7 positions match TRBD1. Germline V gene lookup returns CDR1 SGHAT and CDR2 FQNNGV. V was clipped by 7 bases and J by 2 bases; unmatched bases: 6. This CDR3 has 14 amino acids. Here the CDR3 DNA reads TGTGCCAGCACCCGGGACAGAACCACAGATACGCAGTATTTT. This codes for CASTRDRTTDTQYF.

CDR3 in amino acids: CSAKRGLNEKLFF. The DNA of the CDR3 is TGCAGTGCTAAGAGGGGTCTTAATGAAAAACTGTTTTTT. This chain links TRBV20-1 with TRBJ1-4; a weak D match, TRBD1 (5 bases). The germline CDR1 and CDR2 sequences are DFQATT and SNEGSKA (reference sequence). The V and J ends lost 4 bases and 4 bases respectively, with 10 bases between them. This CDR3 region has 13 residues.

A remark on this clonotype: A single base separates this from a much larger clone, so it may be a read error. The gene calls are TRBV9 and TRBJ2-1, with D hard to call. Trimming took off 0 bases at V and 10 bases at J, with 14 bases between the two ends. Per germline, CDR1 SGDLS and CDR2 YYNGEE. This CDR3 comprises 14 residues. CDR3: CASSVDRLSYEQFF. The DNA for the CDR3 is TGTGCCAGCAGCGTAGACCGGCTATCCTACGAGCAGTTCTTC.